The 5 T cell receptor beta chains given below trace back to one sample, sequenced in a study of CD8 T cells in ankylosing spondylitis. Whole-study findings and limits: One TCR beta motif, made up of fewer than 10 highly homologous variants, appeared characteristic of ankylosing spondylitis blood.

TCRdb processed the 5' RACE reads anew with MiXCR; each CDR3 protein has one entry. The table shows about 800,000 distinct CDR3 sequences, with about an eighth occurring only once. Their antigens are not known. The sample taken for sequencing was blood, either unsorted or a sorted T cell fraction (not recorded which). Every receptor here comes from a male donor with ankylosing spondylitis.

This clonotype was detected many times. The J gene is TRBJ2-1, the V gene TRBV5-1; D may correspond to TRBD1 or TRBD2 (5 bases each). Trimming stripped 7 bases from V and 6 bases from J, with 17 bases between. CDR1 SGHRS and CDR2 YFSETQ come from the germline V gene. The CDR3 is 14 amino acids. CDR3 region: CASGSGPPSNEQFF. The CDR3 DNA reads TGCGCCAGCGGATCGGGACCCCCGAGCAATGAGCAGTTCTTC. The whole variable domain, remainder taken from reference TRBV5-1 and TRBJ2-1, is KAGVTQTPRYLIKTRGQQVTLSCSPISGHRSVSWYQQTPGQGLQFLFEYFSETQRNKGNFPGRFSGRQFSNSRSEMNVSTLELGDSALYLCASGSGPPSNEQFFGPGTRLTVL.

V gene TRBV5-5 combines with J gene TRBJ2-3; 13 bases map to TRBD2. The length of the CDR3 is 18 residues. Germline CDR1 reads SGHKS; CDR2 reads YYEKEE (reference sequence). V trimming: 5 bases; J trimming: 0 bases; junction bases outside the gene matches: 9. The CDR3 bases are TGTGCCAGCAGGGTCACTAGCGGGAGGGCCTCTAGCACAGATACGCAGTATTTT. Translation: CASRVTSGRASSTDTQYF.

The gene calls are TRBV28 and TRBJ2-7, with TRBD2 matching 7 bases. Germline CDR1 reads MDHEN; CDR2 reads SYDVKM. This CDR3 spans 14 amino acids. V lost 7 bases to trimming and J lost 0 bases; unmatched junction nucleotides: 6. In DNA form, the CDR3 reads TGTGCCAGCACCACCGGGGGGTCCTCCTACGAGCAGTACTTC. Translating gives CASTTGGSSYEQYF.

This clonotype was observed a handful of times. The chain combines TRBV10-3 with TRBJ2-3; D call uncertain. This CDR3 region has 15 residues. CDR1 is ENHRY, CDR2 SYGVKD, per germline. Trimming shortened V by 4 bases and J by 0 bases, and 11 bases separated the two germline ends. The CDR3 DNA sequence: TGTGCCATCAGTGTTCAGTTTTCTAGCACAGATACGCAGTATTTT. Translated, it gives CAISVQFSSTDTQYF.

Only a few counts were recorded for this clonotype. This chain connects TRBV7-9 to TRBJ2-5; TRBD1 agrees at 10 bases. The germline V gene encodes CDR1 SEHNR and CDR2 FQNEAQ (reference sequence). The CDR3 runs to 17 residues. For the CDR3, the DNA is TGTGGCTCGCGGGACAGGGGATCAGCGGGAGTGGAAGAGACCCAGTACTTC. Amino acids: CGSRDRGSAGVEETQYF.